Included here is one T cell receptor (beta chain) sequence, with context. The antigen remains undetermined. These data belong to a study of Ad26.COV2.S vaccination and SARS-CoV-2 variants. Study context: Donor had been placed in the Ad26.COV2.S arm of the COV1001 trial. Regarding the study as a whole: Following vaccination, spike-specific CD8+ and CD4+ T cell responses reportedly exhibited substantial breadth. The TCR-based breadth and depth measures might underestimate overall T cell responses. It was vaccine recipients, not placebo recipients, who had the higher spike-specific TCR breadth.

Regarding treatment: around 19 received Ad26.COV2.S at low or high dose, single or two shots; 5 received placebo; per-sample allocation not given. Samples were taken on day 63 after the first vaccine or placebo injection. Assay used: immunoSEQ multiplex PCR; TCRdb lists only in-frame clones, some missing. The table includes 300,000 to 350,000 clones, under 90% detected once. The CDR3 loop spans 15 amino acids. Germline CDR1 reads MNHEY; CDR2 reads SVGEGT. V lost 5 bases, J lost 5 bases, and 18 bases lay in between. V usage is TRBV6-2 or TRBV6-3 and J usage is TRBJ1-1, with D uncertain. The material was peripheral blood, obtained in a trial of Ad26.COV2.S vaccine versus placebo. The sequence came from a person between 18 and 65 years old who received the Ad26.COV2.S COVID-19 vaccine or a placebo. This CDR3 reads CASSNQARGRTEAFF. CDR3 coding DNA: TGTGCCAGCAGTAACCAAGCCCGAGGGAGAACTGAAGCTTTCTTT.